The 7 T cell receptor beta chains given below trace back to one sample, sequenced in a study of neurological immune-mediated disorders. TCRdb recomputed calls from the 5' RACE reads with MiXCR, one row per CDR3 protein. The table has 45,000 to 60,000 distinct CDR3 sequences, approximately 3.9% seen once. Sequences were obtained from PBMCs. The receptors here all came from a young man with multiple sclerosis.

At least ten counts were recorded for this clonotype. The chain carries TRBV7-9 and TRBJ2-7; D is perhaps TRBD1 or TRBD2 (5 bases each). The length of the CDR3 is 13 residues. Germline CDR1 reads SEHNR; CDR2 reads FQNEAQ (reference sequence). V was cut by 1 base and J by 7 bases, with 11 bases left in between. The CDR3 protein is CASSLGGVSEQYF. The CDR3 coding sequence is TGTGCCAGCAGCTTAGGAGGGGTGTCTGAGCAGTACTTC. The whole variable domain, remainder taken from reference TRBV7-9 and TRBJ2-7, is DTGVSQNPRHKITKRGQNVTFRCDPISEHNRLYWYRQTLGQGPEFLTYFQNEAQLEKSRLLSDRFSAERPKGSFSTLEIQRTEQGDSAMYLCASSLGGVSEQYFGPGTRLTVT.

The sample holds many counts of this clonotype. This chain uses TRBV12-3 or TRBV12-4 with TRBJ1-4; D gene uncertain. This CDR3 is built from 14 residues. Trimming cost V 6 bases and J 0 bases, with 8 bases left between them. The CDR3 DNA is TGTGCCAGCAGCCCCTCTGCAACTAATGAAAAACTGTTTTTT. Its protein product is CASSPSATNEKLFF.

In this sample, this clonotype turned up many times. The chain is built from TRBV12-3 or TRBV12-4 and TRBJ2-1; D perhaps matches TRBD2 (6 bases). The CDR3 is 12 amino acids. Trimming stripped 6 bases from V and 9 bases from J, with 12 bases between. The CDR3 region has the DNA TGTGCCAGCAGGGGGGGTTTGGTTGAGCAGTTCTTC. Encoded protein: CASRGGLVEQFF.

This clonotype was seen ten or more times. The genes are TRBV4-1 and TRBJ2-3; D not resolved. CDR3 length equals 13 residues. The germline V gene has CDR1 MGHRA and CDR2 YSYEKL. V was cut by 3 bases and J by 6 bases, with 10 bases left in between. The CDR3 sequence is CASSQKPRDTQYF. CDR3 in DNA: TGCGCCAGCAGCCAGAAACCCCGGGATACGCAGTATTTT.

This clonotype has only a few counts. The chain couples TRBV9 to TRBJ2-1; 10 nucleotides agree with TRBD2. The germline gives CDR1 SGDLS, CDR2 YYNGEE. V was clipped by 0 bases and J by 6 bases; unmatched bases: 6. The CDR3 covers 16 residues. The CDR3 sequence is CASSVAASGRTNEQFF. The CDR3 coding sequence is TGTGCCAGCAGCGTAGCGGCTAGCGGGAGAACCAATGAGCAGTTCTTC.

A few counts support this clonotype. The CDR3 spells CSAPYHHTGSDGYTF. The CDR3 DNA sequence: TGCAGTGCGCCGTACCACCACACGGGGTCAGATGGCTACACCTTC. The chain carries TRBV20-1 and TRBJ1-2; D gene uncertain. This CDR3 has 15 amino acids. V gave up 6 bases and J gave up 6 bases, with 23 bases separating them. Germline loops: CDR1 DFQATT, CDR2 SNEGSKA (reference sequence).

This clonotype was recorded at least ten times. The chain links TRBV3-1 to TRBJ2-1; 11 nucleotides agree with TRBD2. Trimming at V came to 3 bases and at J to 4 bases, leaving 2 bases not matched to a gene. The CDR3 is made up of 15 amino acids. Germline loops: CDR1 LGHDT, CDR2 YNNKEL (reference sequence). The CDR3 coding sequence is TGTGCCAGCAGCCACGGGACTAGCGGATACAATGAGCAGTTCTTC. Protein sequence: CASSHGTSGYNEQFF.